These T cell receptor beta chains were read from a single sample in a study of cytomegalovirus exposure and HLA in healthy donors. The method was immunoSEQ multiplex PCR; TCRdb's version includes in-frame clones alone and lacks a portion of them. In the table there are roughly 200,000 clones, about nine tenths of which are singletons. The sequencing input was PBMCs. The source is a boy between 2 and 10 years old in good health and CMV-seronegative. The CDR3 runs from the conserved cysteine through the conserved F or W.

TRBJ2-1 | TRBV5-1 | CASSLVYSGGRSEQFF
TRBJ2-7 | TRBV6-6 | CASSLAGPEQYF
TRBJ2-3 | TRBV2 | CASSSGQGADTQYF
TRBJ2-7 | TRBV7-2 | CASSSLAGGPNEQYF
TRBJ2-5 | TRBV7-8 | CASSSPTGGEAQETQYF
TRBJ1-2 | TRBV7-9 | CASSSDRALSPNYGYTF
TRBJ2-3 | TRBV7-9 | CASSSGPGDTQYF
TRBJ1-4 | TRBV5-1 | CASSLAPGQGVEKLFF
TRBJ2-7 | TRBV6-1 | CASRSQGFPYEQYF
TRBJ2-2 | TRBV6-4 | CASTELAGGPGELFF
TRBJ1-1 | TRBV19 | CASSMTKNTEAFF
TRBJ2-2 | TRBV10-1 | CASRGQYGELFF
TRBJ1-4 | TRBV6-6 | CASSGSATNEKLFF